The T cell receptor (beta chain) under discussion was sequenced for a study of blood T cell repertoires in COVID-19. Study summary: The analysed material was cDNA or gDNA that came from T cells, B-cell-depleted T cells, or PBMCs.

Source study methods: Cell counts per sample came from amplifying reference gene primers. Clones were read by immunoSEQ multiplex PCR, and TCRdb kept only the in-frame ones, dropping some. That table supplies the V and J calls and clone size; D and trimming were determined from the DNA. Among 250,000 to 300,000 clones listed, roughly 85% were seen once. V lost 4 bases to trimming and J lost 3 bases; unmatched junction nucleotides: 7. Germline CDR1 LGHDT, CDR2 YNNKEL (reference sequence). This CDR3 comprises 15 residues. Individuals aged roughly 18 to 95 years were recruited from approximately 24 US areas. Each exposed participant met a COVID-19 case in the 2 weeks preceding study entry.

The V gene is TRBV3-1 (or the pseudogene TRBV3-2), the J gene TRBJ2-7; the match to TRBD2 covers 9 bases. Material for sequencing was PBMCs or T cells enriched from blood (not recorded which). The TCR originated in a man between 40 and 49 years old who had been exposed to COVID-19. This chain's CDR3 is CASSLRGRAIYEQYF. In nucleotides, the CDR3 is TGTGCCAGCAGCCTCCGCGGGAGGGCAATCTACGAGCAGTACTTC.